A selection of T cell receptor beta chains follows, all from one sample in a study of cytomegalovirus exposure and HLA in healthy donors. Sequenced by immunoSEQ multiplex PCR; TCRdb stores in-frame clones only, minus some. The sample shows approximately 180,000 clones, nearly 80% of them seen only once. Source material: PBMCs. The receptor set was obtained from a man in his forties in good health and CMV-seropositive. Both conserved end residues are part of each CDR3. D genes are given only for firm matches. Part of the rows lack a size; the others show once, few, many or a class for expanded clones.

TRBD2,TRBV5-1,TRBJ2-5,-,TGCGCCAGCAGCTTTGCGAGCGGGAGGGAAGAGACCCAGTACTTC,CASSFASGREETQYF
TRBD1,TRBV7-9,TRBJ2-2,-,TGTGCCAGCAGCTTAAGTAGGCAGGGGGCCGGGGAGCTGTTTTTT,CASSLSRQGAGELFF
TRBD2,TRBV11-3,TRBJ2-1,-,TGTGCCAGCAGCTTAGAGGGAGGGGACTACAATGAGCAGTTCTTC,CASSLEGGDYNEQFF
TRBD1,TRBV13,TRBJ1-1,-,TGTGCCAGCAGCATAGAGGGGGCGCTCACTGAAGCTTTCTTT,CASSIEGALTEAFF
-,TRBV30,TRBJ2-5,few,TGTGCCTGGAGTGTTTCGGGAGCGGAGACCCAGTACTTC,CAWSVSGAETQYF
-,TRBV15,TRBJ2-3,-,TGTGCCACCAGCAGAGATCATGGACTTCAGACAGATACGCAGTATTTT,CATSRDHGLQTDTQYF
TRBD2,TRBV5-1,TRBJ2-3,-,TGCGCCAGCAGCTTGGATCTATCGGCGGGAGGCACTATGGCAGATACGCAGTATTTT,CASSLDLSAGGTMADTQYF
TRBD1,TRBV6-6,TRBJ1-2,-,TGTGCCAGCAGTTACTCACCGGGACAGGGGTACTATGGCCACACCTTC,CASSYSPGQGYYGHTF
-,TRBV5-1,TRBJ1-1,-,TGCGCCAGCAGCTTTCACAGGTCGGACACTGAAGCTTTCTTT,CASSFHRSDTEAFF
-,TRBV5-6,TRBJ1-2,once,TGTGCCAGCAGCTATGGGGGGGCGGTACTCTATGGCTACACCTTC,CASSYGGAVLYGYTF
TRBD2,TRBV5-1,TRBJ2-7,-,TGCGCCAGCAGCTTGCTGACGGGAGGAGCCTACGAGCAGTACTTC,CASSLLTGGAYEQYF
-,TRBV27,TRBJ2-7,-,TGTGCCAGCAGACCGGGACACTCCTACGAGCAGTACTTC,CASRPGHSYEQYF
-,TRBV5-4,TRBJ1-2,-,TGTGCCAGCAGCTTGGCCAAGGGGATGGCTTATGGCTACACCTTC,CASSLAKGMAYGYTF
TRBD2,TRBV28,TRBJ2-2,once,TGTGCCAGCATCATAGGGGGGACTAGCGGGAGGATCGGGGAGCTGTTTTTT,CASIIGGTSGRIGELFF
-,TRBV28,TRBJ1-1,-,TGTGCCAGCAGTCAGCCAGCTAGACCGCCCCAAGTAGCTTTCTTT,CASSQPARPPQVAFF
TRBD2,TRBV13,TRBJ2-3,-,TGTGCCAGCAGCTTAGGGGGACTAGTGGGAGGAAGGCAGTATTTT,CASSLGGLVGGRQYF
TRBD2,TRBV30,TRBJ2-7,-,TGTGCCTGGTCTAAGACTAGCGGGAGTCCGTACGAGCAGTACTTC,CAWSKTSGSPYEQYF
-,TRBV27,TRBJ2-7,-,TGTGCCAGCAGCCAATTTGGGACAACCTCCTACGAGCAGTACTTC,CASSQFGTTSYEQYF
-,TRBV19,TRBJ1-2,-,TGTGCCAGTAGTATAGGGACAGTGCCAGGCTACACCTTC,CASSIGTVPGYTF
TRBD1,TRBV5-1,TRBJ1-3,few,TGCGCCAGCAGCACCGACAGGGAAGGAAACACCATATATTTT,CASSTDREGNTIYF
-,TRBV6-6,TRBJ2-1,-,TGTGCCAGCAGTTCCCGAGGTGGCAGCTCCTACAATGAGCAGTTCTTC,CASSSRGGSSYNEQFF
TRBD2,TRBV6-4,TRBJ2-1,few,TGTGCCAGCAGTGAAAGCGGGAGTTACAATGAGCAGTTCTTC,CASSESGSYNEQFF
-,TRBV28,TRBJ2-5,-,TGTGCCAGCAGTTTCAGAGCGGTAGTCCTCCAAGAGACCCAGTACTTC,CASSFRAVVLQETQYF
-,TRBV11-3,TRBJ1-2,-,TGTGCCAGCAGCTTTGCGGGGGATGGCTACACCTTC,CASSFAGDGYTF
-,TRBV29-1,TRBJ2-1,-,TGCAGCTTAAGGGCGTCTTACAGGAGTGAGCAGTTCTTC,CSLRASYRSEQFF
TRBD1,TRBV2,TRBJ1-2,few,TGTGCCAGCAGTTCAAAGGACAGGGCCCCTAGGGGCTACACCTTC,CASSSKDRAPRGYTF
-,TRBV7-9,TRBJ2-7,-,TGTGCCAGCAGCTTTAGATCGACGGGGAGCCGCACCTACGAGCAGTACTTC,CASSFRSTGSRTYEQYF
-,TRBV5-1,TRBJ2-7,-,TGCGCCAGCAGCTTGACCGGGACACACTACGAGCAGTACTTC,CASSLTGTHYEQYF
-,TRBV4-2,TRBJ2-1,-,TGTGCCAGCAGCCATGTACGTGCCAGGGCATGGGAGCAGTTCTTC,CASSHVRARAWEQFF
TRBD1,TRBV11-3,TRBJ2-2,-,TGTGCCAGCAGCTCCGACAGGGTTAAGAACACCGGGGAGCTGTTTTTT,CASSSDRVKNTGELFF
-,TRBV11-3,TRBJ2-1,-,TGTGCCAGCAGCTTGAAACAGTCCTACAATGAGCAGTTCTTC,CASSLKQSYNEQFF
-,TRBV21-1,TRBJ2-7,-,TGTGCCAGCGTCATTCGGGCGGCAGGGGGCAGCTACGAGCAGTACTTC,CASVIRAAGGSYEQYF
TRBD1,TRBV28,TRBJ1-4,few,TGTGCCAGCAGTTCCCCGGGACAGGGTAGAGAAAAACTGTTTTTT,CASSSPGQGREKLFF
TRBD2,TRBV5-1,TRBJ2-7,-,TGCGCCAGCAGCTTGGGGACTAGCGGCGACTACGAGCAGTACTTC,CASSLGTSGDYEQYF
-,TRBV21-1,TRBJ2-7,-,TGTGCCAGCAGCTTAAAGGGAGCGGGAGGGGACGAGCAGTACTTC,CASSLKGAGGDEQYF
-,TRBV28,TRBJ2-5,-,TGTGCCAGCAGTTTAGGCCAGATCCAAGAGACCCAGTACTTC,CASSLGQIQETQYF
-,TRBV5-1,TRBJ2-7,few,TGCGCCAGCGGCAAGGGAGTCGGCTACGAGCAGTACTTC,CASGKGVGYEQYF
TRBD2,TRBV2,TRBJ2-5,-,TGTGCCGGCAGTCCGGGCACAGCGGGAGGGACCCAGTACTTC,CAGSPGTAGGTQYF
TRBD2,TRBV2,TRBJ2-7,-,TGTGCCAGCAGTGAAGCCGGGACTACCTACGAGCAGTACTTC,CASSEAGTTYEQYF
-,TRBV6-5,TRBJ1-3,-,TGTGCCAGCAGGTCAGGAACTGGAAACACCATATATTTT,CASRSGTGNTIYF
TRBD2,TRBV11-1,TRBJ2-7,-,TGTGCCAGCAGCTCCCCGGGACTAGCGTCCTACGAGCAGTACTTC,CASSSPGLASYEQYF
-,TRBV19,TRBJ1-2,-,TGTGCCAGTAGCCCCCTGGGAGGGGCGGGTGGCTACACCTTC,CASSPLGGAGGYTF
-,TRBV6-1,TRBJ2-3,-,TGTGCCAGCAGCGAACTAGATACGCAGTATTTT,CASSELDTQYF
-,TRBV10-3,TRBJ1-2,once,TGTGCCATCAGGGGCGGAGGGGATTTGAGTGGCTACACCTTC,CAIRGGGDLSGYTF
-,TRBV7-2,TRBJ2-7,-,TGTGCCAGCAGCTTGGGTGCAGGTAACTACGAGCAGTACTTC,CASSLGAGNYEQYF
TRBD2,TRBV10-2,TRBJ2-7,-,TGCGCCAGCAGTGACCTTCTAGCGGGAGTGTTCGAGCAGTACTTC,CASSDLLAGVFEQYF
TRBD2,TRBV5-1,TRBJ2-3,-,TGCGCCAGCAGCTTGGGGGTAGCGGGAGGTGGAGATACGCAGTATTTT,CASSLGVAGGGDTQYF
-,TRBV25-1,TRBJ2-6,-,TGTGCCAGCATGAGGACAGCTGGGGCCAACGTCCTGACTTTC,CASMRTAGANVLTF
TRBD1,TRBV2,TRBJ1-1,-,TGTGCCAGCAGAAGGACAGGCCGCCGTTTTTTT,CASRRTGRRFF